One TCR beta chain is described in this entry. Germline V gene lookup returns CDR1 SGHDT and CDR2 YYEEEE. Trimming took off 0 bases at V and 1 base at J, with 6 bases between the two ends. This CDR3 has 14 residues. Profiling relied on immunoSEQ multiplex PCR, and the TCRdb table lists in-frame clones only, not all of them. The data show about 91,000 clones, with more than 75% seen just once and roughly 4.9% held by the top ten. The data stem from a study of OX40 agonist ivuxolimab in advanced cancers. Study-level information: Patients were treated with ivuxolimab, an agonistic anti-OX40 (CD134) antibody. Three patients showed partial responses: one hepatocellular carcinoma and two cutaneous melanoma cases.

The clonotype originates from an adult with an advanced solid tumor such as melanoma, head and neck, liver or kidney cancer. The material sequenced was CD4+ or CD8+ T cells sorted from blood, taken in a trial of the OX40 agonist ivuxolimab. The chain joins TRBV5-6 to TRBJ2-3; no reliable D call. CDR3 DNA: TGTGCCAGCAGCTTGGATCAGCGCACAGATACGCAGTATTTT. Amino acids: CASSLDQRTDTQYF. Filled out from reference TRBV5-6 and TRBJ2-3, the complete variable domain reads DAGVTQSPTHLIKTRGQQVTLRCSPKSGHDTVSWYQQALGQGPQFIFQYYEEEERQRGNFPDRFSGHQFPNYSSELNVNALLLGDSALYLCASSLDQRTDTQYFGPGTRLTVL.